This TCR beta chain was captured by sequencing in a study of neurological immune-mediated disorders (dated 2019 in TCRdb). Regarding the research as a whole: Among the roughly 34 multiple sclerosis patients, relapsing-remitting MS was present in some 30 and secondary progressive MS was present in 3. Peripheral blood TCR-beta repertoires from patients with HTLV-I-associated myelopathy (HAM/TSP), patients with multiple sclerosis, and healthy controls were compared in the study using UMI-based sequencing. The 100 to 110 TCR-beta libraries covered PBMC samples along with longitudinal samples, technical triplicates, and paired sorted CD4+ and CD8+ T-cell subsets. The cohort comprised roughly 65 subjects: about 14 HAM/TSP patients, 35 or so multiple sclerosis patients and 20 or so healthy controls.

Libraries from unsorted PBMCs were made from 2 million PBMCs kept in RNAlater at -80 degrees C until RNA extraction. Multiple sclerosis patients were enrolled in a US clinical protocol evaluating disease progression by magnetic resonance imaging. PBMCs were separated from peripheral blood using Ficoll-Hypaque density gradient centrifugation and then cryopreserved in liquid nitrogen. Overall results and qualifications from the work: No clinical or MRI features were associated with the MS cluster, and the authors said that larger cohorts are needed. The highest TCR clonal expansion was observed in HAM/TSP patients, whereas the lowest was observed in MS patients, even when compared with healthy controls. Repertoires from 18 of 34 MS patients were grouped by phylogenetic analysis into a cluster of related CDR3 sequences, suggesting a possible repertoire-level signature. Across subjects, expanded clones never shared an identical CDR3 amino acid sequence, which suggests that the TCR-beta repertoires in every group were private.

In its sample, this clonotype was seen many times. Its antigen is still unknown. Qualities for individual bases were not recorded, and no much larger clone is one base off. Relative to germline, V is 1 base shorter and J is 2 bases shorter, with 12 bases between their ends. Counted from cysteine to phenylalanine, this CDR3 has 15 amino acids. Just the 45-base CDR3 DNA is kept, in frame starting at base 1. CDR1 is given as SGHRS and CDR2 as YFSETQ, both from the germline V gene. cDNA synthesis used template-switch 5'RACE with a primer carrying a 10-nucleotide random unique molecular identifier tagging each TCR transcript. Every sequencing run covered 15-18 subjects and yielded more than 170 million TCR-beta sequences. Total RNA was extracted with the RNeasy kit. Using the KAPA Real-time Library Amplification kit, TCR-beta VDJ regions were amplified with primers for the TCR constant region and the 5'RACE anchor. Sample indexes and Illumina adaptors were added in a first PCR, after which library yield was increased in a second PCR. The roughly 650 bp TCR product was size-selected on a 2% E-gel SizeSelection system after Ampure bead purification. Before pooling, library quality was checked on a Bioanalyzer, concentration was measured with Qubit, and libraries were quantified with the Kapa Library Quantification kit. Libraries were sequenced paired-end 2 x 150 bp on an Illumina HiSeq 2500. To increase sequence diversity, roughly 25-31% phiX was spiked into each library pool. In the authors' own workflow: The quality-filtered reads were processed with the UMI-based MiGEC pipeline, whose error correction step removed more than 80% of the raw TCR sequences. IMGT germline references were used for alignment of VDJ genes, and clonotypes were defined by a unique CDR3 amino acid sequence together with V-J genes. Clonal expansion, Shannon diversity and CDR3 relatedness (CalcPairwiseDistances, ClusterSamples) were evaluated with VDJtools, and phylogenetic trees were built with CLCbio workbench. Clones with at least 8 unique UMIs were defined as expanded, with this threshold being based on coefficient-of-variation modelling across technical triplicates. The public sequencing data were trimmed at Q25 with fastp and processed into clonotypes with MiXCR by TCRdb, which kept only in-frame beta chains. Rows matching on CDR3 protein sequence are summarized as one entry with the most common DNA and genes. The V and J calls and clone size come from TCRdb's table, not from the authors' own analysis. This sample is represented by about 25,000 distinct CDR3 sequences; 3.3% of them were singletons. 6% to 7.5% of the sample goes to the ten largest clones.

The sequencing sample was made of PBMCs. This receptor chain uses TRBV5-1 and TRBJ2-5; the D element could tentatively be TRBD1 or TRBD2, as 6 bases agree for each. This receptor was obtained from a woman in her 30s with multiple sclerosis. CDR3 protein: CASSLRGDIQETQYF. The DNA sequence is TGCGCCAGCAGCTTGAGGGGGGATATTCAAGAGACCCAGTACTTC. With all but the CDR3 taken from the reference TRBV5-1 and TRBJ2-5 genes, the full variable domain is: KAGVTQTPRYLIKTRGQQVTLSCSPISGHRSVSWYQQTPGQGLQFLFEYFSETQRNKGNFPGRFSGRQFSNSRSEMNVSTLELGDSALYLCASSLRGDIQETQYFGPGTRLLVL.